This TCR beta chain was profiled in a study of OX40 agonist ivuxolimab in advanced cancers. If patients had autoimmune disease history or systemic immunosuppression, they were excluded. Samples were taken at baseline and on day 1 of cycles 4 and 7. General observations from the study: Both CD4+ and CD8+ T cell populations in blood had undergone clonal expansion by week 6 at 0.1 to 3.0 mg/kg.

CDR1 and CDR2 (germline): KGHSH, LQKENI. This CDR3 contains 14 residues. V lost 1 base and J lost 2, with 7 bases in between. The protocol was immunoSEQ multiplex PCR, while the TCRdb copy is restricted to in-frame clones and leaves out a portion. This sample has 40,000 to 45,000 clones, with 65% to 85% found just once. Note on this clone: Its specificity is unknown.

The sequence came from an adult with an advanced solid tumor such as melanoma, head and neck, liver or kidney cancer. The chain combines TRBV18 with TRBJ2-3; D is ambiguous. The material sequenced was CD4+ or CD8+ T cells sorted from blood, taken in a trial of the OX40 agonist ivuxolimab. The CDR3 DNA is TGTGCCAGCTCACCACGACGGTTCACAGATACGCAGTATTTT. It codes for CASSPRRFTDTQYF.